The T cell receptor beta chain under discussion was sequenced for a study of Tregs in tolerant kidney transplant recipients. The method was immunoSEQ multiplex PCR; TCRdb's version includes in-frame clones alone and lacks a portion of them. The table has some 66,000 clones, roughly 92% seen once. The length of the CDR3 is 15 residues. V lost 0 bases, J lost 7 bases, and 2 bases stayed unmatched. The germline V gene encodes CDR1 SGDLS and CDR2 YYNGEE. V gene TRBV9 combines with J gene TRBJ1-4, with 11 bases aligning to TRBD1. The sample in question was CD8+ T cells from blood, obtained before the transplant. This receptor was taken from a human donor who received a combined kidney and bone marrow transplant. The CDR3 is CASSVGGQGGEKLFF. DNA of the CDR3: TGTGCCAGCAGCGTAGGGGGACAGGGGGGTGAAAAACTGTTTTTT.